The following is a T cell receptor (beta chain) sequence with its context. Germline trimming cut 6 bases from V and 10 bases from J; bases unmatched to any gene: 3. Germline-derived CDR1 and CDR2 are SGHTA and FQGNSA. CDR3 length: 11 amino acids. This specimen comes from a study of Ad26.COV2.S vaccination and SARS-CoV-2 variants. The overall study: As a participant in COV1001, the donor was in the Ad26.COV2.S trial arm. Intramuscular Ad26.COV2.S at 5x10^10 or 1x10^11 viral particles.

This sample's treatment: roughly 19 received Ad26.COV2.S at low or high dose, single or two shots; roughly five received placebo; per-sample allocation not given. Sampling was done on day 63 after the first vaccine or placebo injection. Generated by immunoSEQ multiplex PCR, the TCRdb table keeps only in-frame clones and is missing some. The sample has 350,000 to 450,000 clones; 83% are singletons. The chain combines TRBV7-2 with TRBJ2-3; 8 positions agree with TRBD1. The clonotype comes from a person aged 18-60 years who received the Ad26.COV2.S COVID-19 vaccine or a placebo. Sequenced here: peripheral blood, sampled in a trial of Ad26.COV2.S vaccine versus placebo. In DNA form, the CDR3 reads TGTGCCAGCAGGTCAGGGGGCGCGCAGTATTTT. Its translation: CASRSGGAQYF.